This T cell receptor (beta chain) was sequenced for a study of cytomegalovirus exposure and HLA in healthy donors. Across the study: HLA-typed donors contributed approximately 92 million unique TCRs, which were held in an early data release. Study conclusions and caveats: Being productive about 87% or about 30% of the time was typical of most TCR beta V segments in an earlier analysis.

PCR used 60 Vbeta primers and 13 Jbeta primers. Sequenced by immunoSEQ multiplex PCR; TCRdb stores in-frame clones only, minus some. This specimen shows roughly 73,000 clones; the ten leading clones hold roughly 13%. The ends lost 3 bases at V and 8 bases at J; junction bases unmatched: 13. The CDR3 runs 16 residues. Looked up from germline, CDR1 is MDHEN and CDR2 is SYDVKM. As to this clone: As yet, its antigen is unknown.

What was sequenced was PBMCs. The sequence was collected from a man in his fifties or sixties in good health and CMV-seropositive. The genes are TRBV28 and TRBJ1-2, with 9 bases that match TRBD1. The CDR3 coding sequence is TGTGCCAGCAGTTTCTCGACGACAGGGGGGAAGGGGGGCTACACCTTC. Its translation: CASSFSTTGGKGGYTF.